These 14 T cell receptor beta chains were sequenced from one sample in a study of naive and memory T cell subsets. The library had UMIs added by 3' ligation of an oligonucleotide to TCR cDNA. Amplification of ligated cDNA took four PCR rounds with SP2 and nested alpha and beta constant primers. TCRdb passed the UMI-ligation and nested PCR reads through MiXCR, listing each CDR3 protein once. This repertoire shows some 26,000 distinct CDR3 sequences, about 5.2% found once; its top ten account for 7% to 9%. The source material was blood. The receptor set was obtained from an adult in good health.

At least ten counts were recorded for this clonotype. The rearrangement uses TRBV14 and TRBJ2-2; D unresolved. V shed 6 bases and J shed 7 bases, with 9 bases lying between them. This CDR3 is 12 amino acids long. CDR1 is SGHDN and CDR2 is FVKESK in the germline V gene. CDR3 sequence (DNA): TGTGCCAGCAGTCAAAACTACGGGGAGCTGTTTTTT. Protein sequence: CASSQNYGELFF.

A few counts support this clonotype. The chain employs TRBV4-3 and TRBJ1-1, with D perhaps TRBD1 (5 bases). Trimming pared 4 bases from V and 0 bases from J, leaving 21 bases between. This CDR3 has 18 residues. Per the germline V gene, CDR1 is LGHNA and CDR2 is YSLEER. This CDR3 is CASSRGRGVIPMNTEAFF. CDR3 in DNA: TGCGCCAGCAGCCGGGGAAGGGGTGTTATCCCAATGAACACTGAAGCTTTCTTT.

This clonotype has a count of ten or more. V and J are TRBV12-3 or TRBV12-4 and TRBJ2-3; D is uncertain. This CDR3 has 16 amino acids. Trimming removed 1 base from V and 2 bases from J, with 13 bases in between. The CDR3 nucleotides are TGTGCCAGCAGTTTAGGCTTCCATGCGGCCACAGATACGCAGTATTTT. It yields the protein CASSLGFHAATDTQYF.

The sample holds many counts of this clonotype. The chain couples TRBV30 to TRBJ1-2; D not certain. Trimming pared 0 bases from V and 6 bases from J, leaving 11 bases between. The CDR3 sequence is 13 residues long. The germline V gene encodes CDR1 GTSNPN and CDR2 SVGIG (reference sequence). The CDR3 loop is CAWSVLTWDGYTF. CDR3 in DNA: TGTGCCTGGAGTGTACTAACCTGGGATGGCTACACCTTC.

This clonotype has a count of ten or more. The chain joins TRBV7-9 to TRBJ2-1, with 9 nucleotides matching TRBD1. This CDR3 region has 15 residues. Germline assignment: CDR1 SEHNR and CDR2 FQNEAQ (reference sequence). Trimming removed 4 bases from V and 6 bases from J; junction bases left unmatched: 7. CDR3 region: CASSYTGGARNEQFF. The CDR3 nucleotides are TGTGCCAGCAGCTACACAGGGGGCGCGCGCAATGAGCAGTTCTTC.

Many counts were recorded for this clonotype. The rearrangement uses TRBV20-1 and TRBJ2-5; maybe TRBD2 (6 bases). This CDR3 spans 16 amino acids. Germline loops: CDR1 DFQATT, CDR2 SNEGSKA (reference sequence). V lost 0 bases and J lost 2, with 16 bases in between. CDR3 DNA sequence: TGCAGTGCTAGAGATCGATGGAGGGACCAACAAGAGACCCAGTACTTC. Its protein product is CSARDRWRDQQETQYF.

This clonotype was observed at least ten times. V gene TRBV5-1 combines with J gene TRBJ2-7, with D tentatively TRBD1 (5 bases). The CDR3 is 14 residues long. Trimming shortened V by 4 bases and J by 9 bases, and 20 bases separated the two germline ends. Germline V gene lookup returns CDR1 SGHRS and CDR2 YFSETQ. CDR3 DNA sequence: TGCGCCAGCAGCCCTGCTGGGGCGCGAGCTAGGCAGTACTTC. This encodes CASSPAGARARQYF.

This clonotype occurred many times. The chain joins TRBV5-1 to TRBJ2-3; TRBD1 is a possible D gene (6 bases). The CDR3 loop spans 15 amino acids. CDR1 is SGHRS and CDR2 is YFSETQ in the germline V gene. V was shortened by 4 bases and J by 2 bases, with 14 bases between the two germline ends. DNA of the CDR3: TGCGCCAGCAGCCAAACCACAGGGACCACAGATACGCAGTATTTT. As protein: CASSQTTGTTDTQYF. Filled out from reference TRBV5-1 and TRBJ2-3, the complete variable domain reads KAGVTQTPRYLIKTRGQQVTLSCSPISGHRSVSWYQQTPGQGLQFLFEYFSETQRNKGNFPGRFSGRQFSNSRSEMNVSTLELGDSALYLCASSQTTGTTDTQYFGPGTRLTVL.

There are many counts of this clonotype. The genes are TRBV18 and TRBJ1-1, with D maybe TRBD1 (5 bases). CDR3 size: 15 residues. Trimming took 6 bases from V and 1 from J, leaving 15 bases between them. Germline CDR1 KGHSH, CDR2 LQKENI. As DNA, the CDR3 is TGTGCCAGCTCCAACGGGGCAGGGTCGAACACTGAAGCTTTCTTT. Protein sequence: CASSNGAGSNTEAFF. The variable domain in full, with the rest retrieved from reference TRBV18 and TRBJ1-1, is NAGVMQNPRHLVRRRGQEARLRCSPMKGHSHVYWYRQLPEEGLKFMVYLQKENIIDESGMPKERFSAEFPKEGPSILRIQQVVRGDSAAYFCASSNGAGSNTEAFFGQGTRLTVV.

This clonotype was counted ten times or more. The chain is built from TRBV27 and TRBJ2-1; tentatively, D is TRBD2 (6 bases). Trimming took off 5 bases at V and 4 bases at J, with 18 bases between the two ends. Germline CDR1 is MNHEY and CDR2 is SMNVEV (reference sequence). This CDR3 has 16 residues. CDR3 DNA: TGTGCCAGCAGTATACCGGGAGCCACCCAATACAATGAGCAGTTCTTC. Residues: CASSIPGATQYNEQFF.

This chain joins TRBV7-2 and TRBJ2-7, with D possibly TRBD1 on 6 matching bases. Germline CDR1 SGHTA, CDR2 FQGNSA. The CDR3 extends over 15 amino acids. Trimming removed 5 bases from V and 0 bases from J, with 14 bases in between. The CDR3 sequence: CASSPVGAPSYEQYF. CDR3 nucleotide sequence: TGTGCCAGCAGCCCAGTGGGGGCCCCCTCCTACGAGCAGTACTTC. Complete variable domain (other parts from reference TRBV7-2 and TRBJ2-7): GAGVSQSPSNKVTEKGKDVELRCDPISGHTALYWYRQSLGQGLEFLIYFQGNSAPDKSGLPSDRFSAERTGGSVSTLTIQRTQQEDSAVYLCASSPVGAPSYEQYFGPGTRLTVT.

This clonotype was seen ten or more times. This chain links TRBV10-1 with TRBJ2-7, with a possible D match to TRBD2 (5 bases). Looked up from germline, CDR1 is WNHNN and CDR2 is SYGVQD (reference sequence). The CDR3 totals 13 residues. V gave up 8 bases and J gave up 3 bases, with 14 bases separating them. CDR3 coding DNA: TGCGCCAGCGCCAGGACGGAGGACTACGAGCAGTACTTC. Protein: CASARTEDYEQYF.

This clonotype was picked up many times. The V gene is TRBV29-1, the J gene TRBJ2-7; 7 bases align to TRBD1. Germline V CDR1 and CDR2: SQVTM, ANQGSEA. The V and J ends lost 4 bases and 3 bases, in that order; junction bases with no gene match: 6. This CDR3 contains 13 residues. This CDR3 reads CSVGNRGYYEQYF. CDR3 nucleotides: TGCAGCGTTGGGAACAGGGGTTACTACGAGCAGTACTTC.

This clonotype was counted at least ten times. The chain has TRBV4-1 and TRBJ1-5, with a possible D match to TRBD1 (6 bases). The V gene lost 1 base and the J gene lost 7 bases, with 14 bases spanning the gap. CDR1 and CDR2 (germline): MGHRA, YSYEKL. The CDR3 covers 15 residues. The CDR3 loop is CASSQARSGAQPQHF. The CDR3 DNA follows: TGCGCCAGCAGCCAAGCTCGGTCAGGGGCCCAGCCCCAGCATTTT.